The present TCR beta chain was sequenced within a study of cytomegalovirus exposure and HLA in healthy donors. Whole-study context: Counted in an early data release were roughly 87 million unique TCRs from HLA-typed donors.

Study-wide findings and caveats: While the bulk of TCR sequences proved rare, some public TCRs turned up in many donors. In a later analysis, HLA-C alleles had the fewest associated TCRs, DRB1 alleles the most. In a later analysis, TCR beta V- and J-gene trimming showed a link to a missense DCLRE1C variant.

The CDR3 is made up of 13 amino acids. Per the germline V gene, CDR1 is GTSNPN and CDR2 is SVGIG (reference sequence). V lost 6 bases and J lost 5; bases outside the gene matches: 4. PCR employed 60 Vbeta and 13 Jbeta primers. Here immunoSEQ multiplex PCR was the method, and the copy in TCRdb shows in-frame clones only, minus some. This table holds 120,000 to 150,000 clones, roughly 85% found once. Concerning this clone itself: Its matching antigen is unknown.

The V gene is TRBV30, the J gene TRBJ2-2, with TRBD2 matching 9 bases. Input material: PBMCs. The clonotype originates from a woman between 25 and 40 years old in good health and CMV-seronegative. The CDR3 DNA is TGTGCCTGCTTAGCGGGGGCAACCGGGGAGCTGTTTTTT. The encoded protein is CACLAGATGELFF.